Listed below are T cell receptor beta chains from one sample, sequenced in a study of cytomegalovirus exposure and HLA in healthy donors. Libraries were prepared by immunoSEQ multiplex PCR; TCRdb keeps only in-frame clonotypes and omits some of them. The table has 140,000 to 150,000 clones, around 79% seen once. Sequencing input: PBMCs. The receptors derive from a male donor in good health and CMV-seronegative. Each CDR3 is given with its conserved first and last residue. The D gene is left open where the match is weak. Clone sizes are given selectively: once, few, many, or a class where the clone is expanded.

CDR3 length: 17
clone size: -
J gene: TRBJ1-6
V gene: TRBV10-3
D gene: -
CDR3 protein: CAIPPPLASSYNSPLHF
CDR3 DNA: TGTGCCATCCCTCCCCCCCTAGCCAGCTCCTATAATTCACCCCTCCACTTT

CDR3 length: 15
clone size: -
J gene: TRBJ2-1
V gene: TRBV6-5
D gene: -
CDR3 protein: CASSYSGRSYNEQFF
CDR3 DNA: TGTGCCAGCAGTTACTCGGGGCGCTCCTACAATGAGCAGTTCTTC

CDR3 length: 15
clone size: -
J gene: TRBJ2-7
V gene: TRBV6-5
D gene: TRBD2
CDR3 protein: CASISWTSGVSEQYF
CDR3 DNA: TGTGCCAGCATCAGCTGGACTAGCGGGGTTAGCGAGCAGTACTTC

CDR3 length: 11
clone size: -
J gene: TRBJ2-7
V gene: TRBV11-3
D gene: -
CDR3 protein: CASSRGHEQYF
CDR3 DNA: TGTGCCAGCAGCCGAGGGCACGAGCAGTACTTC

CDR3 length: 13
clone size: -
J gene: TRBJ2-1
V gene: TRBV9
D gene: -
CDR3 protein: CASSVGSANEQFF
CDR3 DNA: TGTGCCAGCAGCGTAGGCAGCGCTAATGAGCAGTTCTTC

CDR3 length: 17
clone size: once
J gene: TRBJ2-3
V gene: TRBV4-1
D gene: -
CDR3 protein: CASSQEEGRGRPDTQYF
CDR3 DNA: TGCGCCAGCAGCCAAGAAGAGGGGCGGGGGCGTCCTGATACGCAGTATTTT

CDR3 length: 15
clone size: -
J gene: TRBJ2-5
V gene: TRBV29-1
D gene: -
CDR3 protein: CSVRPPGGLRETQYF
CDR3 DNA: TGCAGCGTTAGGCCCCCCGGAGGCTTACGGGAGACCCAGTACTTC

CDR3 length: 12
clone size: -
J gene: TRBJ2-7
V gene: TRBV15
D gene: -
CDR3 protein: CATSSRPHEQYF
CDR3 DNA: TGTGCCACCAGCTCCCGTCCCCACGAGCAGTACTTC

CDR3 length: 13
clone size: -
J gene: TRBJ1-4
V gene: TRBV11-2
D gene: -
CDR3 protein: CASSLDLKEKLFF
CDR3 DNA: TGTGCCAGCAGCTTAGATCTAAAGGAAAAACTGTTTTTT

CDR3 length: 17
clone size: -
J gene: TRBJ2-7
V gene: TRBV5-4
D gene: TRBD1
CDR3 protein: CASRHSVRGQALYEQYF
CDR3 DNA: TGTGCCAGCAGGCATTCGGTCAGGGGGCAGGCACTCTACGAGCAGTACTTC

CDR3 length: 15
clone size: once
J gene: TRBJ1-5
V gene: TRBV7-9
D gene: TRBD1
CDR3 protein: CASSPSGQFNQPQHF
CDR3 DNA: TGTGCCAGCAGCCCCTCGGGACAGTTCAATCAGCCCCAGCATTTT

CDR3 length: 18
clone size: -
J gene: TRBJ2-7
V gene: TRBV7-9
D gene: -
CDR3 protein: CASSPTVAGIQGSDEQYF
CDR3 DNA: TGTGCCAGCAGCCCGACGGTTGCGGGGATACAGGGGAGCGACGAGCAGTACTTC

CDR3 length: 11
clone size: -
J gene: TRBJ1-1
V gene: TRBV29-1
D gene: TRBD1
CDR3 protein: CSAGGQGAAFF
CDR3 DNA: TGCAGCGCTGGCGGACAGGGAGCCGCTTTCTTT

CDR3 length: 16
clone size: -
J gene: TRBJ2-7
V gene: TRBV4-2
D gene: TRBD1
CDR3 protein: CASSQDGGQSTYEQYF
CDR3 DNA: TGTGCCAGCAGCCAAGATGGGGGACAGAGTACCTACGAGCAGTACTTC

CDR3 length: 14
clone size: -
J gene: TRBJ2-1
V gene: TRBV5-1
D gene: TRBD1
CDR3 protein: CASSGTGVGDEQFF
CDR3 DNA: TGCGCCAGCAGCGGGACAGGGGTAGGGGATGAGCAGTTCTTC

CDR3 length: 14
clone size: -
J gene: TRBJ2-7
V gene: TRBV6-5
D gene: -
CDR3 protein: CASSSKRVGYEQYF
CDR3 DNA: TGTGCCAGCAGTTCAAAGCGGGTAGGGTACGAGCAGTACTTC

CDR3 length: 13
clone size: -
J gene: TRBJ2-5
V gene: TRBV18
D gene: -
CDR3 protein: CASSLGSGETQYF
CDR3 DNA: TGTGCCAGCTCACTAGGCTCAGGGGAGACCCAGTACTTC

CDR3 length: 15
clone size: -
J gene: TRBJ1-4
V gene: TRBV4-2
D gene: -
CDR3 protein: CASSQDRGGAEKLFF
CDR3 DNA: TGTGCCAGCAGCCAAGATCGGGGGGGGGCTGAAAAACTGTTTTTT

CDR3 length: 14
clone size: -
J gene: TRBJ1-2
V gene: TRBV4-3
D gene: TRBD1
CDR3 protein: CASSQSGTDYGYTF
CDR3 DNA: TGCGCCAGCAGCCAATCCGGGACAGACTATGGCTACACCTTC

CDR3 length: 13
clone size: -
J gene: TRBJ2-1
V gene: TRBV27
D gene: -
CDR3 protein: CASSLSSGNEQFF
CDR3 DNA: TGTGCCAGCAGTTTATCTTCCGGCAATGAGCAGTTCTTC

CDR3 length: 16
clone size: -
J gene: TRBJ2-1
V gene: TRBV7-3
D gene: TRBD2
CDR3 protein: CASSLDSTSGGAEQFF
CDR3 DNA: TGTGCCAGCAGCTTAGATTCGACTAGCGGGGGGGCTGAGCAGTTCTTC

CDR3 length: 14
clone size: -
J gene: TRBJ1-4
V gene: TRBV27
D gene: -
CDR3 protein: CASSFGRGDEKLFF
CDR3 DNA: TGTGCCAGCAGTTTCGGGAGGGGTGATGAAAAACTGTTTTTT

CDR3 length: 16
clone size: few
J gene: TRBJ2-3
V gene: TRBV14
D gene: -
CDR3 protein: CASSQDGGWGTDTQYF
CDR3 DNA: TGTGCCAGCAGCCAAGATGGGGGCTGGGGCACAGATACGCAGTATTTT

CDR3 length: 15
clone size: -
J gene: TRBJ2-7
V gene: TRBV7-3
D gene: TRBD2
CDR3 protein: CASSFSSGGANEQYF
CDR3 DNA: TGTGCCAGCAGCTTTTCTAGCGGGGGGGCGAACGAGCAGTACTTC

CDR3 length: 16
clone size: -
J gene: TRBJ1-2
V gene: TRBV5-1
D gene: -
CDR3 protein: CASSLDPSTGTYGYTF
CDR3 DNA: TGCGCCAGCAGCTTGGATCCCTCTACAGGGACCTATGGCTACACCTTC

CDR3 length: 15
clone size: -
J gene: TRBJ1-2
V gene: TRBV7-9
D gene: -
CDR3 protein: CSSSSSGQATDGYTF
CDR3 DNA: TGTTCCAGCAGCTCTTCGGGACAAGCTACCGATGGCTACACCTTC

CDR3 length: 16
clone size: -
J gene: TRBJ1-2
V gene: TRBV12-5
D gene: -
CDR3 protein: CASGSGIEKLDYGYTF
CDR3 DNA: TGTGCTAGTGGGTCCGGGATCGAAAAATTAGACTATGGCTACACCTTC

CDR3 length: 14
clone size: once
J gene: TRBJ2-1
V gene: TRBV9
D gene: TRBD2
CDR3 protein: CASSPGGAGGPQFF
CDR3 DNA: TGTGCCAGCAGCCCCGGGGGAGCGGGGGGGCCCCAGTTCTTC

CDR3 length: 16
clone size: -
J gene: TRBJ2-7
V gene: TRBV9
D gene: -
CDR3 protein: CASSARGDRGSYEQYF
CDR3 DNA: TGTGCCAGCAGCGCCAGAGGTGACCGCGGCTCCTACGAGCAGTACTTC

CDR3 length: 15
clone size: -
J gene: TRBJ2-7
V gene: TRBV7-2
D gene: TRBD2
CDR3 protein: CASTLVSGGIYEQYF
CDR3 DNA: TGTGCCAGCACTCTGGTCAGCGGGGGGATCTACGAGCAGTACTTC

CDR3 length: 14
clone size: few
J gene: TRBJ1-3
V gene: TRBV6-5
D gene: -
CDR3 protein: CASRDIGTGNTIYF
CDR3 DNA: TGTGCCAGCCGGGACATCGGGACTGGAAACACCATATATTTT

CDR3 length: 16
clone size: -
J gene: TRBJ2-5
V gene: TRBV7-7
D gene: TRBD1
CDR3 protein: CASSSAGGLGQETQYF
CDR3 DNA: TGTGCTAGCAGCTCCGCAGGGGGCTTGGGCCAAGAGACCCAGTACTTC

CDR3 length: 14
clone size: -
J gene: TRBJ2-3
V gene: TRBV2
D gene: -
CDR3 protein: CASSGGLSTDTQYF
CDR3 DNA: TGTGCCAGCAGTGGGGGCCTTAGCACAGATACGCAGTATTTT

CDR3 length: 14
clone size: -
J gene: TRBJ2-1
V gene: TRBV7-9
D gene: TRBD2
CDR3 protein: CASSLDGTSGSQFF
CDR3 DNA: TGTGCCAGCAGCTTAGACGGGACTAGCGGTTCGCAGTTCTTC

CDR3 length: 15
clone size: -
J gene: TRBJ1-5
V gene: TRBV5-1
D gene: -
CDR3 protein: CASSLEAGPGQPQHF
CDR3 DNA: TGCGCCAGCAGCTTGGAGGCAGGCCCGGGGCAGCCCCAGCATTTT

CDR3 length: 14
clone size: -
J gene: TRBJ2-7
V gene: TRBV9
D gene: TRBD2
CDR3 protein: CASSAAGGLDEQYF
CDR3 DNA: TGTGCCAGCAGCGCGGCGGGAGGGCTAGACGAGCAGTACTTC

CDR3 length: 15
clone size: -
J gene: TRBJ2-1
V gene: TRBV5-1
D gene: TRBD1
CDR3 protein: CASSLAGGGYNEQFF
CDR3 DNA: TGCGCCAGCAGCTTGGCAGGGGGCGGATACAATGAGCAGTTCTTC

CDR3 length: 15
clone size: -
J gene: TRBJ2-3
V gene: TRBV19
D gene: -
CDR3 protein: CASSIRGMSTDTQYF
CDR3 DNA: TGTGCCAGTAGTATAAGGGGGATGAGCACAGATACGCAGTATTTT

CDR3 length: 13
clone size: once
J gene: TRBJ1-1
V gene: TRBV13
D gene: TRBD1
CDR3 protein: CASSSVDRGPHFF
CDR3 DNA: TGTGCCAGCAGCTCAGTGGACAGGGGTCCTCATTTCTTT

CDR3 length: 14
clone size: -
J gene: TRBJ1-1
V gene: TRBV5-1
D gene: -
CDR3 protein: CASSLLLVNTEAFF
CDR3 DNA: TGCGCCAGCAGCTTACTCCTGGTCAACACTGAAGCTTTCTTT

CDR3 length: 16
clone size: -
J gene: TRBJ2-1
V gene: TRBV27
D gene: TRBD2
CDR3 protein: CASSLLAGGPSNEQFF
CDR3 DNA: TGTGCCAGCAGCCTATTAGCGGGGGGCCCGAGCAATGAGCAGTTCTTC

CDR3 length: 14
clone size: -
J gene: TRBJ1-1
V gene: TRBV19
D gene: -
CDR3 protein: CASSREAGRTEAFF
CDR3 DNA: TGTGCCAGTAGTCGGGAGGCAGGGAGGACTGAAGCTTTCTTT

CDR3 length: 16
clone size: -
J gene: TRBJ2-3
V gene: TRBV5-5
D gene: -
CDR3 protein: CASSLAPAEATDTQYF
CDR3 DNA: TGTGCCAGCAGCTTGGCTCCAGCGGAGGCGACAGATACGCAGTATTTT

CDR3 length: 15
clone size: -
J gene: TRBJ2-1
V gene: TRBV7-9
D gene: -
CDR3 protein: CASSPRGAPYNEQFF
CDR3 DNA: TGTGCCAGCAGCCCGAGAGGAGCCCCTTACAATGAGCAGTTCTTC

CDR3 length: 16
clone size: -
J gene: TRBJ1-1
V gene: TRBV27
D gene: TRBD1
CDR3 protein: CASRRNLHRGPTEAFF
CDR3 DNA: TGTGCCAGCAGACGAAACTTGCACAGGGGTCCCACTGAAGCTTTCTTT

CDR3 length: 17
clone size: -
J gene: TRBJ2-4
V gene: TRBV7-9
D gene: -
CDR3 protein: CASSLGLTGEGGYIQYF
CDR3 DNA: TGTGCCAGCAGCTTAGGACTTACGGGAGAGGGTGGGTACATTCAGTACTTC

CDR3 length: 20
clone size: once
J gene: TRBJ1-2
V gene: TRBV5-8
D gene: TRBD1
CDR3 protein: CASSDRDRGRWTYSNYGYTF
CDR3 DNA: TGTGCCAGCAGCGACCGGGACAGGGGGCGCTGGACCTATTCTAACTATGGCTACACCTTC

CDR3 length: 13
clone size: -
J gene: TRBJ2-4
V gene: TRBV19
D gene: -
CDR3 protein: CASSFLAKNIQYF
CDR3 DNA: TGTGCCAGTAGCTTTCTAGCCAAAAACATTCAGTACTTC

CDR3 length: 15
clone size: -
J gene: TRBJ2-4
V gene: TRBV4-1
D gene: TRBD2
CDR3 protein: CASSPGGTARDIQYF
CDR3 DNA: TGCGCCAGCAGCCCGGGGGGGACGGCTAGGGACATTCAGTACTTC

CDR3 length: 16
clone size: -
J gene: TRBJ2-7
V gene: TRBV18
D gene: TRBD2
CDR3 protein: CATSTARTSNSREQYF
CDR3 DNA: TGTGCCACATCCACGGCAAGGACTAGCAACTCTCGAGAGCAGTACTTC

CDR3 length: 15
clone size: -
J gene: TRBJ1-1
V gene: TRBV4-1
D gene: TRBD1
CDR3 protein: CASSQPTGANTEAFF
CDR3 DNA: TGCGCCAGCAGCCAGCCGACAGGGGCGAACACTGAAGCTTTCTTT

CDR3 length: 16
clone size: -
J gene: TRBJ1-5
V gene: TRBV5-6
D gene: -
CDR3 protein: CASSAGLRERDQPQHF
CDR3 DNA: TGTGCCAGCAGCGCCGGGCTGCGGGAAAGGGATCAGCCCCAGCATTTT

CDR3 length: 14
clone size: -
J gene: TRBJ2-1
V gene: TRBV25-1
D gene: -
CDR3 protein: CASESGPPRNEQFF
CDR3 DNA: TGTGCCAGCGAGAGCGGGCCCCCGAGGAATGAGCAGTTCTTC

CDR3 length: 14
clone size: -
J gene: TRBJ2-1
V gene: TRBV18
D gene: -
CDR3 protein: CASSPPSLANEQFF
CDR3 DNA: TGTGCCAGCTCACCACCGTCCCTAGCTAATGAGCAGTTCTTC

CDR3 length: 15
clone size: -
J gene: TRBJ1-5
V gene: TRBV19
D gene: -
CDR3 protein: CASSMGGPPSQPQHF
CDR3 DNA: TGTGCCAGTAGTATGGGGGGACCCCCCTCCCAGCCCCAGCATTTT

CDR3 length: 14
clone size: -
J gene: TRBJ2-5
V gene: TRBV6-5
D gene: -
CDR3 protein: CASTPGTRRETQYF
CDR3 DNA: TGTGCCAGCACCCCGGGTACTCGAAGGGAGACCCAGTACTTC

CDR3 length: 16
clone size: -
J gene: TRBJ2-7
V gene: TRBV4-1
D gene: TRBD1
CDR3 protein: CASSQGPGQGVYEQYF
CDR3 DNA: TGCGCCAGCAGCCAAGGACCTGGCCAGGGGGTATACGAGCAGTACTTC

CDR3 length: 13
clone size: -
J gene: TRBJ1-1
V gene: TRBV27
D gene: TRBD1
CDR3 protein: CASSHRGYTEAFF
CDR3 DNA: TGTGCCAGCAGTCACAGGGGGTACACTGAAGCTTTCTTT

CDR3 length: 16
clone size: once
J gene: TRBJ1-6
V gene: TRBV7-6
D gene: -
CDR3 protein: CASSLVEGEGNSPLHF
CDR3 DNA: TGTGCCAGCAGCTTAGTCGAGGGAGAGGGTAATTCACCCCTCCACTTT

CDR3 length: 14
clone size: -
J gene: TRBJ1-3
V gene: TRBV5-6
D gene: -
CDR3 protein: CASSLRGSGNTIYF
CDR3 DNA: TGTGCCAGCAGCTTGAGGGGCTCTGGAAACACCATATACTTT